The clone carrying this TCR beta chain was detected many times. The CDR3 runs to 13 residues. The germline V gene has CDR1 GTSNPN and CDR2 SVGIG (reference sequence). Trimming removed 1 base at V and 2 bases at J, with 8 bases between. The data originate from a study of T cells in Graves' hyperthyroidism and ophthalmopathy. The CDR3 regions of TCR beta were amplified from RNA transcripts. The study used the HTBI primer set for a first-round RT-PCR of the TCR CDR3. Each CDR3 protein is one row after TCRdb ran MiXCR on the multiplex PCR reads. Of roughly 330,000 distinct CDR3 sequences in the sample, 16% were seen once. PBMCs were sourced from roughly 10 ml fresh peripheral blood.

The chain joins TRBV30 to TRBJ1-2; D uncertain. The source material was blood. This TCR derives from a man aged 25-45 years with Graves' hyperthyroidism. For the CDR3, the DNA is TGTGCCTGGAGTGGCTCCAGGAACTATGGCTACACCTTC. This encodes CAWSGSRNYGYTF.